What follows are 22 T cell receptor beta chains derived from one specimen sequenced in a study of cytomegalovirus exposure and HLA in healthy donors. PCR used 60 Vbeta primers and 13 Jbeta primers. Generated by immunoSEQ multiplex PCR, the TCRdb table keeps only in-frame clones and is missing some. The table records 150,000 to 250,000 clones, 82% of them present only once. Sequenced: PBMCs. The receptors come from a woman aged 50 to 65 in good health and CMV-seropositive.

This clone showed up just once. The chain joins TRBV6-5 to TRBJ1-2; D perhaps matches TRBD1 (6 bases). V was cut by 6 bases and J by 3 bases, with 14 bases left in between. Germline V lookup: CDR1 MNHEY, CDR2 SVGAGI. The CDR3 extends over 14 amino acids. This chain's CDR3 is CASRAHRADYGYTF. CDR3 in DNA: TGTGCCAGCAGAGCCCACAGGGCGGACTATGGCTACACCTTC.

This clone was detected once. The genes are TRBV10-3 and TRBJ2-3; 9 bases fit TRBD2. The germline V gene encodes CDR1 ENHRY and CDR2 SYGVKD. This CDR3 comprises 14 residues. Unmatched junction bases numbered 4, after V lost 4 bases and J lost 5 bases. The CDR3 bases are TGTGCCATCAGTGTAGCGGGAGTTAGAGATACGCAGTATTTT. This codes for CAISVAGVRDTQYF.

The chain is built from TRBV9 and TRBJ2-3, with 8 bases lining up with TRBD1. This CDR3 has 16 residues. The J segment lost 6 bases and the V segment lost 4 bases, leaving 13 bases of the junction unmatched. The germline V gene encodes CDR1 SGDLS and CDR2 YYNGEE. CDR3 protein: CASSYPRDRLSDTQYF. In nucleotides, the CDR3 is TGTGCCAGCAGCTACCCCCGGGACAGGCTCTCTGATACGCAGTATTTT.

The CDR3 reads CASSPMGGLDQPQHF. The DNA for the CDR3 is TGTGCCAGCAGCCCGATGGGGGGGCTGGATCAGCCCCAGCATTTT. The chain has TRBV7-9 and TRBJ1-5, with D maybe TRBD1 (6 bases). This CDR3 has 15 residues. The germline V and J ends were trimmed by 5 bases and 5 bases, with 16 bases remaining between them. The germline gives CDR1 SEHNR, CDR2 FQNEAQ (reference sequence).

The CDR3 spells CSVSRLAGDYNEQFF. CDR3 bases: TGCAGCGTTTCCCGACTAGCGGGAGATTATAATGAGCAGTTCTTC. The chain employs TRBV29-1 and TRBJ2-1; TRBD2 aligns across 12 bases. With 5 bases clipped from V and 7 bases from J, the junction kept 9 bases outside the gene matches. The CDR3 spans 15 residues. Looked up from germline, CDR1 is SQVTM and CDR2 is ANQGSEA.

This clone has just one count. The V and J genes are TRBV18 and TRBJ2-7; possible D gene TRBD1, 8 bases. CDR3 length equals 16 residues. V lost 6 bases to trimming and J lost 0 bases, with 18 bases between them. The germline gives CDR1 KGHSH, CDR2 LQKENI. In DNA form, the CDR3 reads TGTGCCAGCTCCACAGGGGGGGACAGCGTCTCCTACGAGCAGTACTTC. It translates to CASSTGGDSVSYEQYF.

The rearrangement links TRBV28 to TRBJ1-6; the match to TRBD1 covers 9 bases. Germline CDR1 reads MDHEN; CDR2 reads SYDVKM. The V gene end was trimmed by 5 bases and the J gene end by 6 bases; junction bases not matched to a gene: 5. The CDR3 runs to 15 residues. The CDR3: CASSVGTGTNSPLHF. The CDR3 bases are TGTGCCAGCAGTGTCGGGACAGGGACTAATTCACCCCTCCACTTT.

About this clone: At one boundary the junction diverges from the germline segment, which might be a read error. This CDR3 reads CSSSFGAESSYNEQFF. The CDR3 nucleotides read TGTTCCAGCAGCTTCGGAGCGGAGAGCTCCTACAATGAGCAGTTCTTC. The rearrangement links TRBV7-9 to TRBJ2-1, with a possible D match to TRBD2 (5 bases). Germline V gene data show CDR1 as SEHNR and CDR2 as FQNEAQ (reference sequence). This CDR3 has 16 amino acids.

This CDR3 is CASSPPLLAGETETQYF. The DNA for the CDR3 is TGTGCCAGCAGTCCCCCCCTACTAGCGGGAGAAACGGAGACCCAGTACTTC. The rearrangement links TRBV28 to TRBJ2-5; 11 nucleotides line up with TRBD2. This CDR3 comprises 17 residues. V lost 5 bases to trimming and J lost 5 bases; unmatched junction nucleotides: 13. From germline, CDR1 is MDHEN and CDR2 SYDVKM.

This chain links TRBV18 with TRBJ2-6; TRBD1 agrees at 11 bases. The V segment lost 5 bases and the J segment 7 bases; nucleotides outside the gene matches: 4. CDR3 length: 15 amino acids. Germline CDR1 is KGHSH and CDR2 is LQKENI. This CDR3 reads CASSTGTGGANVLTF. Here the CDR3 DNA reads TGTGCCAGCTCAACCGGGACAGGGGGAGCCAACGTCCTGACTTTC.

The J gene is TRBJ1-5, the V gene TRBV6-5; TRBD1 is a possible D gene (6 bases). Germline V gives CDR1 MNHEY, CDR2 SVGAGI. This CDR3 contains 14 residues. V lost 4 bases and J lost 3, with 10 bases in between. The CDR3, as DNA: TGTGCCAGCAGTTTGGACAGCTACAATCAGCCCCAGCATTTT. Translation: CASSLDSYNQPQHF.

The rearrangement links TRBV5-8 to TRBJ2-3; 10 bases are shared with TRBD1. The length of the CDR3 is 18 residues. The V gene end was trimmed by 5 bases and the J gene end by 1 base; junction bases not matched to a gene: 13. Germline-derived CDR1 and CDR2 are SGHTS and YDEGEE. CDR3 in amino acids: CASSRDRGPTPGTDTQYF. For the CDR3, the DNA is TGTGCCAGCAGTCGTGACAGGGGGCCCACCCCTGGCACAGATACGCAGTATTTT.

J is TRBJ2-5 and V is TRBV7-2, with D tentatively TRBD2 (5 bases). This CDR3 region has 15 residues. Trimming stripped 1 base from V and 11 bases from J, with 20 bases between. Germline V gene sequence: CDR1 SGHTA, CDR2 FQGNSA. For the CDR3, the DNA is TGTGCCAGCAGCTTAGTACTACTAGGCCCCTCAGAGCAGTACTTC. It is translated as CASSLVLLGPSEQYF.

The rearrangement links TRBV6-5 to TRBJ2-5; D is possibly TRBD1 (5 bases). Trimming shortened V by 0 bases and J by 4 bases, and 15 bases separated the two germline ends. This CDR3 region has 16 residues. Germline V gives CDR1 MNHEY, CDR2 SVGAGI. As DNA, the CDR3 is TGTGCCAGCAGTTACTCCGACAGTGGGTATCGAGAGACCCAGTACTTC. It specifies CASSYSDSGYRETQYF.

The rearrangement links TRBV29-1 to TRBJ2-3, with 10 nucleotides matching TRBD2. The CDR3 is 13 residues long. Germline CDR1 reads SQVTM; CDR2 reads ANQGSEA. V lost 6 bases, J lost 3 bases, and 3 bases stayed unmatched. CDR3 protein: CSVSGRATDTQYF. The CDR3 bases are TGCAGCGTAAGCGGGAGGGCGACAGATACGCAGTATTTT.

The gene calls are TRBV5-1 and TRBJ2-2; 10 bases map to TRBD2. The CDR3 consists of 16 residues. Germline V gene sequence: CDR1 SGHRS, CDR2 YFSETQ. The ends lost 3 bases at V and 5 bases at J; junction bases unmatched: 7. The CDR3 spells CASSSRLAGPTGELFF. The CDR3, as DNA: TGCGCCAGCAGCTCCAGACTAGCGGGCCCGACCGGGGAGCTGTTTTTT.

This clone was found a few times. The CDR3 here is CASSVAGGATYEQYF. The DNA of the CDR3 is TGTGCCAGTAGCGTTGCGGGGGGTGCCACCTACGAGCAGTACTTC. V usage is TRBV19 and J usage is TRBJ2-7, with TRBD2 identical over 8 bases. Germline V CDR1 and CDR2: LNHDA, SQIVND (reference sequence). V trimming: 6 bases; J trimming: 2 bases; junction bases outside the gene matches: 9. This CDR3 has 15 amino acids.

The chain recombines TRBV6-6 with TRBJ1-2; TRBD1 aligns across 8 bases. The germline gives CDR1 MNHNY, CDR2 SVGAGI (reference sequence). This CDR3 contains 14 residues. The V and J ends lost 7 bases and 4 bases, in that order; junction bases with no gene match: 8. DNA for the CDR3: TGTGCCAGCAATCAACAACAGGGGGTCTATGGCTACACCTTC. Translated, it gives CASNQQQGVYGYTF.

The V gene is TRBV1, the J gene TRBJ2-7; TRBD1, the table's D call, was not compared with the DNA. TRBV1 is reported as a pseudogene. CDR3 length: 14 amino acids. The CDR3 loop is CTSTQTGGSYEQYF. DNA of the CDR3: TGCACCAGCACCCAGACAGGGGGTTCCTACGAGCAGTACTTC.

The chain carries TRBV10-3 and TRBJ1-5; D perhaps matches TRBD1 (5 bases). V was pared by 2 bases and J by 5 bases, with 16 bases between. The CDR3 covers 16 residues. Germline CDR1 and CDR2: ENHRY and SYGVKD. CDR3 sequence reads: CAISEALRGGDQPQHF. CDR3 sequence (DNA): TGTGCCATCAGTGAGGCCTTGAGGGGAGGGGATCAGCCCCAGCATTTT.

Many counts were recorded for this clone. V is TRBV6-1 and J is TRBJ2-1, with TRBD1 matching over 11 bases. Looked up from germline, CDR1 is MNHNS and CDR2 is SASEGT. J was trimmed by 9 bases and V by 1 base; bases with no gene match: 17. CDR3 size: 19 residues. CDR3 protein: CASSEEKADRGHLGVEQFF. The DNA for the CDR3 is TGTGCCAGCAGTGAAGAGAAGGCGGACAGGGGGCACCTGGGCGTTGAGCAGTTCTTC.

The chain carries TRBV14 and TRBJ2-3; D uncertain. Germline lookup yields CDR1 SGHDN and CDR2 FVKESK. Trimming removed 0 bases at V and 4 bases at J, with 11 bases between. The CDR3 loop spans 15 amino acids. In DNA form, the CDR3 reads TGTGCCAGCAGCCAAGATCTCCTTGGCCCAGATACGCAGTATTTT. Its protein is CASSQDLLGPDTQYF.